Listed below are T cell receptor beta chains from one sample, sequenced in a study of response to subunit inactivated influenza vaccine. MiXCR, applied by TCRdb to the RT-PCR reads, yields one record per CDR3 protein. The sample lists hundreds of thousands of distinct CDR3 sequences, roughly 9.8% occurring once. The sequenced sample was PBMCs from blood, obtained around seven weeks after vaccination. These receptors all stem from a man aged 50-59 years who received an inactivated influenza vaccine. The CDR3 runs from the conserved cysteine through the conserved F or W. A D gene is named only where the DNA matches it firmly. Not all rows give a size; the values are once, few, many and, for expanded clones, a class.

J,V,size,D,CDR3,DNA
TRBJ2-5,TRBV6-2/TRBV6-3,many,TRBD1,CASSYLGQVQETQYF,TGTGCCAGCAGTTACCTCGGACAGGTACAAGAGACCCAGTACTTC
TRBJ1-6,TRBV10-3,many,.,CAISEGQSNSPLHF,TGTGCCATCAGTGAGGGACAGTCAAATTCACCCCTCCACTTT
TRBJ2-5,TRBV5-1,.,.,CASSLRSGESETQYF,TGCGCCAGCAGCTTGAGGTCTGGCGAGTCAGAGACCCAGTACTTC
TRBJ2-1,TRBV2,.,.,CASISNLGSGEQFF,TGTGCCAGTATTTCCAACTTGGGCTCGGGCGAGCAGTTCTTC
TRBJ2-3,TRBV19,.,.,CASSMLGGGPKDTQYF,TGTGCCAGTAGCATGCTAGGGGGAGGGCCCAAAGATACGCAGTATTTT
TRBJ1-5,TRBV20-1,.,.,CSARVGSASPNQPQHF,TGCAGTGCTAGAGTTGGGTCAGCTTCGCCCAATCAGCCCCAGCATTTT
TRBJ2-3,TRBV24-1,many,.,CATSDLRGTDTQYF,TGTGCCACCAGTGATTTAAGGGGGACAGATACGCAGTATTTT
TRBJ2-7,TRBV6-2/TRBV6-3,.,.,CASSSTPGRGFSYEQYF,TGTGCCAGCAGTTCGACCCCCGGTAGGGGATTCTCCTACGAGCAGTACTTC
TRBJ2-5,TRBV5-1,few,TRBD2,CASSLGGADQETQYF,TGCGCCAGCAGCCTGGGAGGGGCGGATCAAGAGACCCAGTACTTC
TRBJ2-3,TRBV5-1,few,.,CASRLQASTDTQYF,TGCGCCAGCAGACTACAGGCTAGCACAGATACGCAGTATTTT
TRBJ1-2,TRBV4-1,.,.,CASSQDPGGNGYTF,TGCGCCAGCAGCCAAGATCCCGGGGGCAATGGCTACACCTTC
TRBJ1-1,TRBV4-1,.,.,CASSQSLALEAFF,TGCGCCAGCAGCCAGTCTTTGGCCCTTGAAGCTTTCTTT
TRBJ1-2,TRBV6-5,few,.,CASSLLGGGGYTF,TGTGCCAGCAGTTTGTTGGGGGGAGGTGGCTACACCTTC
TRBJ1-3,TRBV12-5,few,.,CASAKTEITSGNTIYF,TGTGCTAGTGCTAAAACAGAAATTACCTCTGGAAACACCATATATTTT